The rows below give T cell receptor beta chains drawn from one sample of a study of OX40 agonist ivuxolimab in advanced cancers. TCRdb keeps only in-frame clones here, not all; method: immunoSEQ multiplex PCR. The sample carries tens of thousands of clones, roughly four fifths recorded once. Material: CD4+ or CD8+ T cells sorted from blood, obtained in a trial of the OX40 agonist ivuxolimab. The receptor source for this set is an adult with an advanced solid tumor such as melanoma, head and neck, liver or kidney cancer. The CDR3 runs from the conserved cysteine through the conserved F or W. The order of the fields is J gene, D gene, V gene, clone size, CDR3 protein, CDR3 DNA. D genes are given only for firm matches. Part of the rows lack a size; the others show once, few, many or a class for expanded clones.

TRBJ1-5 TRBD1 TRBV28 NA CASSLLGTEDNQPQHF TGTGCCAGCAGTTTACTCGGGACAGAGGACAATCAGCCCCAGCATTTT
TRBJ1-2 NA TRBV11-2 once CASSTGHLNYGYTF TGTGCCAGCAGCACCGGACACTTAAACTATGGCTACACCTTC
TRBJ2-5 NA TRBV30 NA CAWSPRNLGETQYF TGTGCCTGGAGCCCCAGGAACCTGGGGGAGACCCAGTACTTC
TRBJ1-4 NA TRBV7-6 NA CASSLASAGFAEKLFF TGTGCCAGCAGCTTAGCATCAGCAGGGTTCGCTGAAAAACTGTTTTTT
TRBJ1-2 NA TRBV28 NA CASSLLGMINAARRGRGGYTF TGTGCCAGCAGTTTGCTAGGGATGATCAACGCCGCGCGGCGTGGGCGTGGGGGCTACACCTTC
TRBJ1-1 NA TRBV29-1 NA CSVDRPTGNTEAFF TGCAGCGTTGATCGACCTACCGGGAACACTGAAGCTTTCTTT
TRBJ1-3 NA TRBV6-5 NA CASTIRQSSGNTIYF TGTGCCAGCACCATACGACAGAGCTCTGGAAACACCATATATTTT
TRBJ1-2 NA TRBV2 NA CASSETHGSYGYTF TGTGCCAGCAGTGAAACTCACGGATCCTATGGCTACACCTTC
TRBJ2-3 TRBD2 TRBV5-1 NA CASSPGLSTDTQYF TGCGCCAGCAGCCCGGGACTAAGCACAGATACGCAGTATTTT
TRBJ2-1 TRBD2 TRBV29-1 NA CSVAFGTSANEQFF TGCAGCGTTGCTTTCGGGACTAGCGCGAATGAGCAGTTCTTC
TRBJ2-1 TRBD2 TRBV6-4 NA CASSVEGRGGYNEQFF TGTGCCAGCAGTGTCGAGGGCCGGGGGGGATACAATGAGCAGTTCTTC
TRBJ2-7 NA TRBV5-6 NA CASSLLQGLYEQYF TGTGCCAGCAGCTTATTACAGGGTCTCTACGAGCAGTACTTC
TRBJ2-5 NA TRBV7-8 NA CASSFWTEQETQYF TGTGCCAGCAGCTTTTGGACAGAACAAGAGACCCAGTACTTC
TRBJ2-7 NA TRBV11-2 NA CASSFTYEQYF TGTGCCAGCAGCTTTACATACGAGCAGTACTTC
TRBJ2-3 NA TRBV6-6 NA CASSYSDDTQYF TGTGCCAGCAGTTACTCGGACGATACGCAGTATTTT
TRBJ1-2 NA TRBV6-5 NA CASSYSRRGGYTF TGTGCCAGCAGTTACTCGAGGAGGGGTGGCTACACCTTC
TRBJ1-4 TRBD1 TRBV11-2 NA CASSHTLGTGSLNNEKLFF TGTGCCAGCAGCCATACCCTTGGGACAGGTTCCCTTAATAATGAAAAACTGTTTTTT
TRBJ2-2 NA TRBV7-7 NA CASSPSRRTGNTGELFF TGTGCTAGCAGCCCTAGCCGGAGGACGGGAAACACCGGGGAGCTGTTTTTT
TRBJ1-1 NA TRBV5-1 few CASSLDGMNTEAFF TGCGCCAGCAGCTTGGATGGGATGAACACTGAAGCTTTCTTT
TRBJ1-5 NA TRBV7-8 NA CASSTDRGQPQHF TGTGCCAGCAGCACCGATCGGGGTCAGCCCCAGCATTTT
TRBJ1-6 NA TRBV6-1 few CASSEGKVKNSPLHF TGTGCCAGCAGTGAAGGGAAAGTAAAGAATTCACCCCTCCACTTT